The 2 T cell receptor beta chains below come from one sample, sequenced in a study of identical twins. MiXCR, run by TCRdb on the 5' RACE reads, gives a single entry per CDR3 protein. This table holds about 520,000 distinct CDR3 sequences, about 20% found once. The sample also formed part of further work on T cells expressing NK-cell markers.

Sequenced: CD4+ T cells sorted from blood. The receptors stem from a woman aged 18-35 years in good health.

The V and J genes are TRBV20-1 and TRBJ2-3, with 8 bases that match TRBD2. With V trimmed by 0 bases and J by 5 bases, 7 bases remained unmatched. The germline V gene has CDR1 DFQATT and CDR2 SNEGSKA (reference sequence). The CDR3 contains 15 residues. CDR3 nucleotides: TGCAGTGCTAGAGATCCGGGAGGGGGTGGAGATACGCAGTATTTT. Encoded protein: CSARDPGGGGDTQYF.

This clonotype was found many times. This rearrangement joins TRBV4-2 to TRBJ2-1; unclear D gene. The V end was cut by 4 bases, the J end by 7 bases, with 11 bases between. Germline-derived CDR1 and CDR2 are LGHNA and YNFKEQ. This CDR3 is 13 amino acids long. CDR3 nucleotide sequence: TGTGCCAGCAGCCCCGGCCCCCGTAATGAGCAGTTCTTC. Its translation: CASSPGPRNEQFF.